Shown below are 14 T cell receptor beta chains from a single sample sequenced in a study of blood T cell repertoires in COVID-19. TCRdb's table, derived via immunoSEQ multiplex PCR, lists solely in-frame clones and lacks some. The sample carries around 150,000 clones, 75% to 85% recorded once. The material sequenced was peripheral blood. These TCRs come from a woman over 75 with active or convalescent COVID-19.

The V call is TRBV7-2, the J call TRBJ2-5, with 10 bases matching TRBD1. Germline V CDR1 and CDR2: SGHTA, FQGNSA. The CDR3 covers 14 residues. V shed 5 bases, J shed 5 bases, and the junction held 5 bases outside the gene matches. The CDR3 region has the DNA TGTGCCAGCAGCGTCGACAGGGGGCGGGAGACCCAGTACTTC. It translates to CASSVDRGRETQYF.

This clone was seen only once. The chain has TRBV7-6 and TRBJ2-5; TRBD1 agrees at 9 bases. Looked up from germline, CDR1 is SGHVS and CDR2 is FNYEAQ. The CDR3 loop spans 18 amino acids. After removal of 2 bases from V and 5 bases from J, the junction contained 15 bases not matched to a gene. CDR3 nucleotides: TGTGCCAGCAGCTTAAAGGGTGCGGGGACAGGGTGGGCGGAGACCCAGTACTTC. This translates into CASSLKGAGTGWAETQYF.

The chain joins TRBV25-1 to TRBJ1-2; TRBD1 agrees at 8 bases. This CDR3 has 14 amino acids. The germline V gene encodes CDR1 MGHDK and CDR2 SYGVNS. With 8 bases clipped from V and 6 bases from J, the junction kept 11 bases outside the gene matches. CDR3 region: CASGDGARGHGYTF. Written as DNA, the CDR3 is TGTGCCAGCGGAGATGGGGCCAGGGGGCATGGCTACACCTTC.

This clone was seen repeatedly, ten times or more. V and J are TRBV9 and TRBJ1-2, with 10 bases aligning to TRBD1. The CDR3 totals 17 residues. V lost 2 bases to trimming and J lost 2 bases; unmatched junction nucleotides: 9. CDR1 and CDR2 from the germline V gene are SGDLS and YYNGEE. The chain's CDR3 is CASSVGIGQGENYGYTF. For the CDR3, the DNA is TGTGCCAGCAGCGTCGGAATAGGACAGGGGGAAAACTATGGCTACACCTTC.

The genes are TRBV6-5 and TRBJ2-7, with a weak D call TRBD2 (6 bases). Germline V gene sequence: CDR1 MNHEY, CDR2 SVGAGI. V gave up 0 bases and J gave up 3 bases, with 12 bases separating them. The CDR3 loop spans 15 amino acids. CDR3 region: CASSYSLERVYEQYF. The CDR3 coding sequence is TGTGCCAGCAGTTACTCGTTGGAGCGGGTCTACGAGCAGTACTTC.

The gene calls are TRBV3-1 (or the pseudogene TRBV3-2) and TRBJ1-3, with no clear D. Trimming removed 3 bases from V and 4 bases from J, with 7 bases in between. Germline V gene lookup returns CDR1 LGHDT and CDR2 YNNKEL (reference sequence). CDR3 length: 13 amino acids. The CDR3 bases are TGTGCCAGCAGCCAGATACAAGGAAACACCATATATTTT. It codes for CASSQIQGNTIYF.

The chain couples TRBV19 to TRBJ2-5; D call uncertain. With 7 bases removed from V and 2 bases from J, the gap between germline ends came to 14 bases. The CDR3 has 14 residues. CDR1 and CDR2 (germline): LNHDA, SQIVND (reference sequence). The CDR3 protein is CASKREAFQETQYF. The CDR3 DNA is TGTGCCAGTAAGCGCGAAGCCTTTCAAGAGACCCAGTACTTC.

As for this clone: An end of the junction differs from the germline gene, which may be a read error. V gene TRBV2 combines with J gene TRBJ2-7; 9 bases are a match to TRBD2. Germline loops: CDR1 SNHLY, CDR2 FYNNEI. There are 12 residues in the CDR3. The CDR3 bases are TGTGCCAGCAGTGAACCAAGCGGGAGGCCGATCTTC. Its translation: CASSEPSGRPIF.

The CDR3 nucleotides read TGTGCCAGCAGCGCCTCAGGCCTGGGGGGCACTGAAGCTTTCTTT. It specifies CASSASGLGGTEAFF. The V and J genes are TRBV11-2 and TRBJ1-1; the D gene is possibly TRBD1 (5 bases). V shed 5 bases and J shed 4 bases, with 17 bases lying between them. The CDR3 spans 15 residues. Germline V gene lookup returns CDR1 SGHAT and CDR2 FQNNGV. The full variable domain, in which reference TRBV11-2 and TRBJ1-1 provide the parts outside the CDR3, is EAGVAQSPRYKIIEKRQSVAFWCNPISGHATLYWYQQILGQGPKLLIQFQNNGVVDDSQLPKDRFSAERLKGVDSTLKIQPAKLEDSAVYLCASSASGLGGTEAFFGQGTRLTVV.

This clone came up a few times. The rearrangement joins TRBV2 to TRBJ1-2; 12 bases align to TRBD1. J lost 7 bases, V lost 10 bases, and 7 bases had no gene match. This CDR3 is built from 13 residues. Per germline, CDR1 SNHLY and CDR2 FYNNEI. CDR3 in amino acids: CAIGTGGPGGYTF. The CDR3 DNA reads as TGTGCCATCGGGACAGGGGGCCCTGGTGGCTACACCTTC.

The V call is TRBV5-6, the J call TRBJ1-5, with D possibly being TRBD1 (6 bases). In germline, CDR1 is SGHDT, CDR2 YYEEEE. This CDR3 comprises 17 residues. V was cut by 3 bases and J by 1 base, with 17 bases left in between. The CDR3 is CASSSRDRRGSNQPQHF. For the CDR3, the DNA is TGTGCCAGCAGCTCAAGAGACAGGCGAGGAAGCAATCAGCCCCAGCATTTT.

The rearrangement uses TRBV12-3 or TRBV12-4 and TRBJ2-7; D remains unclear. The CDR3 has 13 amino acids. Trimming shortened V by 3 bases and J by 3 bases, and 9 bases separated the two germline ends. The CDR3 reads CASSFVQNYEQYF. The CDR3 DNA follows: TGTGCCAGCAGTTTTGTGCAGAACTACGAGCAGTACTTC.

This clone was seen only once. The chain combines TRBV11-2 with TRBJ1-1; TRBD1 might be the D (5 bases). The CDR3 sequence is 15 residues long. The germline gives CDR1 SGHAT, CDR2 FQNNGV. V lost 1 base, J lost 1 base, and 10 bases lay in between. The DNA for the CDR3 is TGTGCCAGCAGCTTAGTTGTGACAGCGAACACTGAAGCTTTCTTT. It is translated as CASSLVVTANTEAFF.

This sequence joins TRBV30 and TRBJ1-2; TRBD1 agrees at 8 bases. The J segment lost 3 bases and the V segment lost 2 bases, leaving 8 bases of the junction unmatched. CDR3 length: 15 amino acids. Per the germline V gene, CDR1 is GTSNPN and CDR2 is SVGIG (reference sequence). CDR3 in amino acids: CAWSSMDRAHYGYTF. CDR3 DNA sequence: TGTGCCTGGAGTAGTATGGACAGGGCCCACTATGGCTACACCTTC.